The 27 T cell receptor beta chains listed next were all sequenced from one sample in a study of cytomegalovirus exposure and HLA in healthy donors. The primer mix had 60 Vbeta and 13 Jbeta primers. Sequencing used immunoSEQ multiplex PCR; TCRdb keeps in-frame clones, though not all of them. The sample records 170,000 or so clones, about four fifths being singletons. The source material was PBMCs. The source of these receptors is a woman aged 45 to 65 in good health and CMV-seropositive.

Only one count was recorded for this clone. The chain couples TRBV6-1 to TRBJ1-1; TRBD1 might be the D (5 bases). Germline CDR1 is MNHNS and CDR2 is SASEGT. Trimming left V 8 bases short and J 5 bases short, with 21 bases between. The CDR3 runs 15 residues. The CDR3 DNA sequence: TGTGCCAGCTCAGTCCGGACTGGGGGAGGGACTGAAGCTTTCTTT. This encodes CASSVRTGGGTEAFF.

The V gene is TRBV7-9, the J gene TRBJ2-1; TRBD2 agrees at 7 bases. The CDR3 is 16 residues long. CDR1 and CDR2 from the germline V gene are SEHNR and FQNEAQ (reference sequence). The V and J ends lost 5 bases and 10 bases, in that order; junction bases with no gene match: 17. The CDR3 nucleotides read TGTGCCAGCAGCCCCCCGGGGACTCGACGGGAGGAGGAGCAGTTCTTC. This encodes CASSPPGTRREEEQFF.

The CDR3 sequence: CASGAGGISYGYTF. The DNA of the CDR3 is TGTGCTAGTGGCGCAGGGGGCATCAGCTATGGCTACACCTTC. The chain combines TRBV12-5 with TRBJ1-2, with TRBD1 identical over 8 bases. With 6 bases clipped from V and 4 bases from J, the junction kept 7 bases outside the gene matches. This CDR3 is 14 amino acids long. Looked up from germline, CDR1 is LGHNT and CDR2 is FRNRAP.

Comments on this clone: A read error may produce the germline difference seen at one junction end. The rearrangement joins TRBV7-9 to TRBJ1-5; D is unclear. The CDR3 runs 12 residues. Per the germline V gene, CDR1 is SEHNR and CDR2 is FQNEAQ (reference sequence). CDR3: CSSSGAVQPQHF. The CDR3 bases are TGTTCCAGCAGCGGAGCGGTCCAGCCCCAGCATTTT.

The chain recombines TRBV10-3 with TRBJ1-1; D unclear. The CDR3 is made up of 13 amino acids. Looked up from germline, CDR1 is ENHRY and CDR2 is SYGVKD. The V end lost 2 bases, the J end lost 3 bases, and 7 bases lay between the germline ends. The CDR3 bases are TGTGCCATCAGTGAGCCCGGTTACACTGAAGCTTTCTTT. This codes for CAISEPGYTEAFF.

The V gene is TRBV4-1, the J gene TRBJ2-1; 8 nucleotides agree with TRBD2. Germline loops: CDR1 MGHRA, CDR2 YSYEKL. CDR3 length: 15 residues. The ends lost 3 bases at V and 9 bases at J; junction bases unmatched: 10. In DNA form, the CDR3 reads TGCGCCAGCAGCCAGAGGGTACTAGCGGAGGGTGAGCAGTTCTTC. This gives the protein CASSQRVLAEGEQFF.

This clone was seen more than once but under ten times. The chain couples TRBV18 to TRBJ1-1; tentative D call: TRBD1 (5 bases). V was clipped by 8 bases and J by 6 bases, with 28 bases between them. The CDR3 contains 17 residues. Germline V CDR1 and CDR2: KGHSH, LQKENI. The CDR3 protein is CASRSLVLRAGNSEAFF. Here the CDR3 DNA reads TGTGCCAGCCGATCACTCGTTCTCAGGGCAGGTAACTCTGAAGCTTTCTTT.

The chain combines TRBV7-2 with TRBJ1-1; tentatively, D is TRBD1 (6 bases). Trimming left V 3 bases short and J 4 bases short, with 12 bases between. The CDR3 covers 14 residues. CDR1 is SGHTA, CDR2 FQGNSA, per germline. Written as DNA, the CDR3 is TGTGCCAGCAGCTTGTACAGGGCGGGCACTGAAGCTTTCTTT. Amino acid sequence: CASSLYRAGTEAFF.

The chain combines TRBV5-4 with TRBJ1-1; D gene unclear. V was shortened by 5 bases and J by 1 base, with 9 bases between the two germline ends. The CDR3 loop spans 13 amino acids. CDR1 and CDR2 from the germline V gene are SGHNT and YYREEE (reference sequence). The CDR3 DNA is TGTGCCAGCAGAGGAGAAACGAACACTGAAGCTTTCTTT. Translation gives CASRGETNTEAFF.

This chain connects TRBV18 to TRBJ2-3, with TRBD2 matching over 7 bases. Germline CDR1 KGHSH, CDR2 LQKENI. CDR3 length equals 15 residues. J was trimmed by 4 bases and V by 4 bases; bases with no gene match: 8. CDR3 sequence (DNA): TGTGCCAGCTCACGCGGAGCGGGGAAGGCAGATACGCAGTATTTT. It yields the protein CASSRGAGKADTQYF.

The chain recombines TRBV5-1 with TRBJ1-4; 10 bases fit TRBD1. Trimming cost V 3 bases and J 8 bases; bases outside gene matches: 7. Looked up from germline, CDR1 is SGHRS and CDR2 is YFSETQ. This CDR3 comprises 15 residues. The CDR3 loop is CASSSAGTGDEKLFF. Here the CDR3 DNA reads TGCGCCAGCAGCTCGGCCGGGACAGGGGACGAAAAACTGTTTTTT.

The V and J genes are TRBV4-3 and TRBJ1-5; D perhaps matches TRBD1 (6 bases). This CDR3 comprises 16 residues. V was cut by 3 bases and J by 1 base, with 13 bases left in between. Germline CDR1 reads LGHNA; CDR2 reads YSLEER. The chain's CDR3 is CASSQDTGPSNQPQHF. The CDR3 DNA reads as TGCGCCAGCAGCCAGGATACAGGGCCCAGCAATCAGCCCCAGCATTTT.

This clone was detected a few times. The CDR3 is CASSTDISYEQYF. CDR3 nucleotide sequence: TGTGCCAGCAGTACCGACATCTCCTACGAGCAGTACTTC. The chain joins TRBV9 to TRBJ2-7; D is undetermined. The CDR3 loop spans 13 amino acids. V lost 5 bases to trimming and J lost 0 bases, with 9 bases between them. The germline V gene has CDR1 SGDLS and CDR2 YYNGEE. The complete variable domain, with remaining parts taken from reference TRBV9 and TRBJ2-7, reads DSGVTQTPKHLITATGQRVTLRCSPRSGDLSVYWYQQSLDQGLQFLIQYYNGEERAKGNILERFSAQQFPDLHSELNLSSLELGDSALYFCASSTDISYEQYFGPGTRLTVT.

The chain links TRBV5-1 to TRBJ2-3; 11 bases are a match to TRBD2. Trimming at V came to 0 bases and at J to 4 bases, leaving 4 bases not matched to a gene. CDR1 is SGHRS, CDR2 YFSETQ, per germline. The CDR3 totals 16 residues. Here the CDR3 reads CASSLGPSGGSDTQYF. CDR3 coding DNA: TGCGCCAGCAGCTTGGGTCCTAGCGGGGGGTCAGATACGCAGTATTTT.

The rearrangement uses TRBV28 and TRBJ1-5, with a weak D call TRBD1 (6 bases). The V gene's germline CDR1 is MDHEN and CDR2 SYDVKM. Trimming shortened V by 7 bases and J by 6 bases, and 16 bases separated the two germline ends. CDR3 length: 14 amino acids. As DNA, the CDR3 is TGTGCCAGCAACGAAGGGGGAGAGTCTCAGCCCCAGCATTTT. Protein product: CASNEGGESQPQHF.

This sequence joins TRBV7-2 and TRBJ2-5, with TRBD2 matching 8 bases. The CDR3 is 16 residues long. Trimming removed 5 bases from V and 3 bases from J; junction bases left unmatched: 11. Germline CDR1 SGHTA, CDR2 FQGNSA. DNA for the CDR3: TGTGCCAGCAGCCTCCTTGGCGGGGGGATTAAAGAGACCCAGTACTTC. Protein: CASSLLGGGIKETQYF. Combining the CDR3 with reference TRBV7-2 and TRBJ2-5 gives the whole variable domain GAGVSQSPSNKVTEKGKDVELRCDPISGHTALYWYRQSLGQGLEFLIYFQGNSAPDKSGLPSDRFSAERTGGSVSTLTIQRTQQEDSAVYLCASSLLGGGIKETQYFGPGTRLLVL.

The J gene is TRBJ2-5, the V gene TRBV5-6, with 7 positions matching TRBD1. Germline CDR1 SGHDT, CDR2 YYEEEE. This CDR3 is 15 amino acids long. V was clipped by 1 base and J by 1 base; unmatched bases: 4. The CDR3 sequence: CASSLKRQGQETQYF. In DNA, the CDR3 is TGTGCCAGCAGCTTGAAAAGACAGGGCCAAGAGACCCAGTACTTC. Filled out from reference TRBV5-6 and TRBJ2-5, the complete variable domain reads DAGVTQSPTHLIKTRGQQVTLRCSPKSGHDTVSWYQQALGQGPQFIFQYYEEEERQRGNFPDRFSGHQFPNYSSELNVNALLLGDSALYLCASSLKRQGQETQYFGPGTRLLVL.

The rearrangement links TRBV9 to TRBJ2-5; D unclear. The end of the DNA aligns better with TRBJ2-7, so the J call may be wrong. Germline CDR1 and CDR2: SGDLS and YYNGEE. CDR3 length: 16 amino acids. The CDR3 loop reads CASSVSAAVDSYEQYF. CDR3 bases: TGTGCCAGCAGCGTATCCGCCGCGGTGGACTCCTACGAGCAGTACTTC.

The genes are TRBV6-1 and TRBJ1-5, with TRBD1 matching 7 bases. The V segment lost 4 bases and the J segment 4 bases; nucleotides outside the gene matches: 7. CDR3 length equals 15 residues. The germline CDR1 and CDR2 sequences are MNHNS and SASEGT. The CDR3 nucleotides are TGTGCCAGCAGTGCTAGGGACAGAACTAATCAGCCCCAGCATTTT. This sequence encodes CASSARDRTNQPQHF.

The rearrangement joins TRBV5-1 to TRBJ1-4; TRBD1 matches 9 bases. The trim removed 4 bases at V and 7 bases at J, leaving 5 bases unmatched. In germline, CDR1 is SGHRS, CDR2 YFSETQ. This CDR3 contains 14 residues. This CDR3 is CASSVTGGGEKLFF. For the CDR3, the DNA is TGCGCCAGCAGCGTGACAGGGGGTGGTGAAAAACTGTTTTTT.

V gene TRBV27 combines with J gene TRBJ1-4, with D unresolved. The CDR3 has 21 amino acids. V lost 7 bases to trimming and J lost 0 bases, with 30 bases between them. Germline-derived CDR1 and CDR2 are MNHEY and SMNVEV (reference sequence). The CDR3 region has the DNA TGTGCCAGCAAAGCATTAGGATGGGCTTCGAGGGAAGTTGCAACTAATGAAAAACTGTTTTTT. Translation: CASKALGWASREVATNEKLFF.

V usage is TRBV15 and J usage is TRBJ1-3, with 9 bases identical to TRBD1. The V segment lost 3 bases and the J segment 0 bases; nucleotides outside the gene matches: 0. This CDR3 has 15 residues. Germline V lookup: CDR1 LNHNV, CDR2 YYDKDF (reference sequence). CDR3 in DNA: TGTGCCACCAGCAGGACAGGGGGCTCTGGAAACACCATATATTTT. Translated: CATSRTGGSGNTIYF.

The chain recombines TRBV9 with TRBJ2-7; TRBD2 agrees at 7 bases. With V trimmed by 4 bases and J by 6 bases, 10 bases remained unmatched. The CDR3 extends over 14 amino acids. In germline, CDR1 is SGDLS, CDR2 YYNGEE. Here the CDR3 reads CASSPSPRLAEQYF. Written as DNA, the CDR3 is TGTGCCAGCAGCCCCAGTCCTAGACTAGCCGAGCAGTACTTC.

The V and J genes are TRBV27 and TRBJ2-3; 12 bases agree with TRBD2. The CDR3 contains 18 residues. Germline loops: CDR1 MNHEY, CDR2 SMNVEV (reference sequence). The ends lost 4 bases at V and 5 bases at J; junction bases unmatched: 13. The CDR3 DNA is TGTGCCAGCAGTTCTCCACTGACTAGCGGGGGAGGGGTAGATACGCAGTATTTT. It translates to CASSSPLTSGGGVDTQYF.

The chain couples TRBV7-9 to TRBJ2-7; 11 positions agree with TRBD2. The CDR3 spans 18 residues. V shed 8 bases, J shed 1 base, and the junction held 16 bases outside the gene matches. CDR1 is SEHNR and CDR2 is FQNEAQ in the germline V gene (reference sequence). CDR3 nucleotides: TGTGCCAGCTCACCCGTGGGACTAGCGGACCTCCTATCCTACGAGCAGTACTTC. Its protein product is CASSPVGLADLLSYEQYF.

The chain links TRBV19 to TRBJ1-6, with a tentative D call TRBD1 (5 bases). V shed 11 bases and J shed 5 bases, with 22 bases lying between them. Germline values: CDR1 LNHDA, CDR2 SQIVND (reference sequence). The CDR3 is made up of 16 amino acids. The CDR3 region has the DNA TGTGCCGGGGGACTTCCCCAGATCGGTCATAATTCACCCCTCCACTTT. It codes for CAGGLPQIGHNSPLHF.

V is TRBV7-2 and J is TRBJ1-3; D is unresolved. Deletions cut 2 bases from V and 4 bases from J, with 6 bases between. Germline CDR1 reads SGHTA; CDR2 reads FQGNSA. CDR3 length: 13 amino acids. The CDR3 nucleotides read TGTGCCAGCAGCTTAAACCAGGGAAACACCATATATTTT. Residues: CASSLNQGNTIYF.